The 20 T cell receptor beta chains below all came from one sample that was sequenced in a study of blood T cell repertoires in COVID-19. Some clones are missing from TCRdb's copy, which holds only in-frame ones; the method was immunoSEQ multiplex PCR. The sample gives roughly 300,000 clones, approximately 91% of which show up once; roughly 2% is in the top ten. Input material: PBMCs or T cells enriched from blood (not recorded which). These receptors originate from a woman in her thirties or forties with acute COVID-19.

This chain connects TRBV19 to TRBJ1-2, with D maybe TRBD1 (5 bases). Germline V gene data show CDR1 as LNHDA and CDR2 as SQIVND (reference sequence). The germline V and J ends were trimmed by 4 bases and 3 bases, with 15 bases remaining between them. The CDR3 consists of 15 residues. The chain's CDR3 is CASSNPGGEDYGYTF. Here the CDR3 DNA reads TGTGCCAGTAGTAATCCCGGGGGGGAGGACTATGGCTACACCTTC.

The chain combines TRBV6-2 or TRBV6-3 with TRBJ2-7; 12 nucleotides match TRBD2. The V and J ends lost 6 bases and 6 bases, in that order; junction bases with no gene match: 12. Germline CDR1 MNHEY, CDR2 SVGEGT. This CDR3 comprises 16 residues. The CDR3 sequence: CASSSGWTSGNSEQYF. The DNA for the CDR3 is TGTGCCAGCAGCTCGGGGTGGACTAGCGGGAATTCCGAGCAGTACTTC.

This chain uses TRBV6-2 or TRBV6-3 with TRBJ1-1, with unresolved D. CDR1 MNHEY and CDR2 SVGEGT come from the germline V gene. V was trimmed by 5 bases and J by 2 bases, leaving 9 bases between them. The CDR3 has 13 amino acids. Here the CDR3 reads CASSADFNTEAFF. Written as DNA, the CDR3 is TGTGCCAGCAGTGCGGATTTTAACACTGAAGCTTTCTTT.

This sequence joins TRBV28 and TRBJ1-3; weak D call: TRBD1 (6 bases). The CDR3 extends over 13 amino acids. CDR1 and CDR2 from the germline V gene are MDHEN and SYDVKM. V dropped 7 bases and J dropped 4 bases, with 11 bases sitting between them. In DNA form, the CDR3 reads TGTGCCAGCACGAGGACAGCGGGAAACACCATATATTTT. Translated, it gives CASTRTAGNTIYF.

CDR3 sequence reads: CASSEAGRSETQYF. CDR3 bases: TGTGCCAGCAGTGAGGCAGGGCGGAGTGAGACCCAGTACTTC. The V call is TRBV6-1, the J call TRBJ2-5; D possibly corresponds to TRBD1 (5 bases). V was clipped by 3 bases and J by 5 bases, with 13 bases between them. Per the germline V gene, CDR1 is MNHNS and CDR2 is SASEGT. CDR3 length equals 14 residues.

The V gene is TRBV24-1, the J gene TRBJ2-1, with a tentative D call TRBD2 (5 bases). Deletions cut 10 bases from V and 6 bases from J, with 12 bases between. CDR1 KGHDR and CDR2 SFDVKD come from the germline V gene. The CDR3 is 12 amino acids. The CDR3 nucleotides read TGTGCCACTGTTGGAGGAGGCAATGAGCAGTTCTTC. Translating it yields CATVGGGNEQFF.

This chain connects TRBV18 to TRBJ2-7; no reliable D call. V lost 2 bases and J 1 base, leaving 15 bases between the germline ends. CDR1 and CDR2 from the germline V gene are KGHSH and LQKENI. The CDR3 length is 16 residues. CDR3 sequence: CASSPLQASGSYEQYF. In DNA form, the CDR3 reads TGTGCCAGCTCACCATTACAAGCCTCGGGTTCCTACGAGCAGTACTTC.

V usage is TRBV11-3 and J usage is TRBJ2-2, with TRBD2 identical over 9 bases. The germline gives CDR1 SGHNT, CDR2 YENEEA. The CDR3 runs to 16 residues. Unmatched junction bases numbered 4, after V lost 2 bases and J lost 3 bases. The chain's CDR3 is CASSLSRGGHTGELFF. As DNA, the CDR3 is TGTGCCAGCAGCTTATCGCGGGGGGGTCACACCGGGGAGCTGTTTTTT.

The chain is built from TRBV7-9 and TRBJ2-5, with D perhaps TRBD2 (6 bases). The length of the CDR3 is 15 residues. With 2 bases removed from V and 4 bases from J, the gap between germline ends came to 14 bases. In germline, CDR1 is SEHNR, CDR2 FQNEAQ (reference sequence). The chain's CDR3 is CASSLSGFGGETQYF. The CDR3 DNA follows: TGTGCCAGCAGCTTATCGGGATTCGGGGGAGAGACCCAGTACTTC.

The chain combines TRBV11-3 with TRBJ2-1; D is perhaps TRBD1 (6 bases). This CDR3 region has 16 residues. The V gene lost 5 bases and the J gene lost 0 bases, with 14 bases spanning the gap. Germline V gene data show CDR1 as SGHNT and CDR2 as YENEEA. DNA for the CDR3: TGTGCCAGCAGCAAGCGAAGGGACAACTCCTACAATGAGCAGTTCTTC. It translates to CASSKRRDNSYNEQFF.

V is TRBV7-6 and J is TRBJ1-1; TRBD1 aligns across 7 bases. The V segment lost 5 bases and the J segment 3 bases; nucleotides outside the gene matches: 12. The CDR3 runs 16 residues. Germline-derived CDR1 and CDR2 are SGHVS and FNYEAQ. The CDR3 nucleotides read TGTGCCAGCAGCCCCCGACAGGGTATTATGGACACTGAAGCTTTCTTT. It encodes CASSPRQGIMDTEAFF.

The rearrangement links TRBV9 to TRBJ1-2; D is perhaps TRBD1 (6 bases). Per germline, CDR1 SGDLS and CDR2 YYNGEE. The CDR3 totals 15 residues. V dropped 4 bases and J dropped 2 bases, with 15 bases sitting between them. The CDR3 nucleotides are TGTGCCAGCAGCCGTTCGGGGGGGACAAACTATGGCTACACCTTC. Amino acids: CASSRSGGTNYGYTF.

The CDR3 DNA reads as TGTGCCAGCAGTTACTTGCAGGGTGGGAAATCCTACAATGAGCAGTTCTTC. As protein: CASSYLQGGKSYNEQFF. This chain links TRBV6-2 or TRBV6-3 with TRBJ2-1; D is perhaps TRBD1 (5 bases). The CDR3 is 17 residues long. CDR1 MNHEY and CDR2 SVGEGT come from the germline V gene. V was pared by 1 base and J by 1 base, with 14 bases between.

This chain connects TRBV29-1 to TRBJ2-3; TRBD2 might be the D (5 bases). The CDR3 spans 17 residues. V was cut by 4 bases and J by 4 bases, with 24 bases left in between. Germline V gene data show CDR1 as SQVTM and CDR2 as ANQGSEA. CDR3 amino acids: CSVGRGGYSRVPDTQYF. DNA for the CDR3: TGCAGCGTTGGTCGTGGCGGGTATAGTCGTGTCCCAGATACGCAGTATTTT.

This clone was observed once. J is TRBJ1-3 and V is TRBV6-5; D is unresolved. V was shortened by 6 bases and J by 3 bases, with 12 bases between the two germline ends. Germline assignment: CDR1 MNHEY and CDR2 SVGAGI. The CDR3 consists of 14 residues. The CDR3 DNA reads TGTGCCAGCAGGAAACTGGCGGGTGGAAACACCATATATTTT. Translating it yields CASRKLAGGNTIYF.

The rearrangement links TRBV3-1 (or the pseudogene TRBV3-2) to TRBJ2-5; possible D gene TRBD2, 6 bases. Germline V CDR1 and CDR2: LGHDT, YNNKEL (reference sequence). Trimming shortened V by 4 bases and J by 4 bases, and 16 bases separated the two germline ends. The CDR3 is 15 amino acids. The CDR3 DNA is TGTGCCAGCAGCCCCCTTGGGAGGCGGGGAGAGACCCAGTACTTC. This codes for CASSPLGRRGETQYF.

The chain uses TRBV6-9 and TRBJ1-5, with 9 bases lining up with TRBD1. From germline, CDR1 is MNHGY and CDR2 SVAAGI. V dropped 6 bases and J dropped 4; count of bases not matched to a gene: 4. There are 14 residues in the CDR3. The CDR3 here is CASSGTGLNQPQHF. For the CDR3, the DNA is TGTGCCAGCAGCGGGACAGGGCTGAATCAGCCCCAGCATTTT.

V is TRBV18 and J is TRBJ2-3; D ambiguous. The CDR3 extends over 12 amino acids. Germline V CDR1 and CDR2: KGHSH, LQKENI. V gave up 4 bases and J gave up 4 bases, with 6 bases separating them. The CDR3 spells CASSLRADTQYF. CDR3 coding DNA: TGTGCCAGCTCACTTCGCGCAGATACGCAGTATTTT.

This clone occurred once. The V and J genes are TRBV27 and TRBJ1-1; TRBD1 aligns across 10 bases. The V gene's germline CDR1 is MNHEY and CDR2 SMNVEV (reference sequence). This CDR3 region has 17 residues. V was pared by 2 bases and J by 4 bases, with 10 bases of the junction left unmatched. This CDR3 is CASSLKGRQGARTEAFF. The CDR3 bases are TGTGCCAGCAGTTTAAAGGGCCGACAGGGGGCTCGCACTGAAGCTTTCTTT.

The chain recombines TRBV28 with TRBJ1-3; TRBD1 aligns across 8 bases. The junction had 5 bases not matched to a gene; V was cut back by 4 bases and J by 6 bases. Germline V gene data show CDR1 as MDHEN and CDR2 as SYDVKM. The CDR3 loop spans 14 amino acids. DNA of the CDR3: TGTGCCAGCAGTTCGGACAGGGAAGTAAACACCATATATTTT. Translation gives CASSSDREVNTIYF. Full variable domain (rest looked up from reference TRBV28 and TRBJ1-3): DVKVTQSSRYLVKRTGEKVFLECVQDMDHENMFWYRQDPGLGLRLIYFSYDVKMKEKGDIPEGYSVSREKKERFSLILESASTNQTSMYLCASSSDREVNTIYFGEGSWLTVV.